These 12 T cell receptor beta chains were sequenced from one sample in a study of control samples from healthy donors and cancer patients. Data came from immunoSEQ multiplex PCR; TCRdb stores just in-frame clones and leaves some out. The table shows around 110,000 clones, with around nine tenths occurring only once. The source material was blood. These receptors originate from a woman in her 70s in good health.

As DNA, the CDR3 is TGTGCCAGCAGCCTCCTTAGTGTCCCCAGGGACACCCATCAGCCCCAGCATTTT. Amino acid sequence: CASSLLSVPRDTHQPQHF. This chain connects TRBV7-2 to TRBJ1-5; TRBD1 is a possible D gene (6 bases). The germline V and J ends were trimmed by 5 bases and 5 bases, with 25 bases remaining between them. Per the germline V gene, CDR1 is SGHTA and CDR2 is FQGNSA. The CDR3 totals 18 residues.

This chain joins TRBV6-5 and TRBJ1-2, with 8 bases fitting TRBD1. The CDR3 extends over 16 amino acids. CDR1 is MNHEY and CDR2 is SVGAGI in the germline V gene. Trimming removed 4 bases from V and 8 bases from J; junction bases left unmatched: 15. CDR3 DNA: TGTGCCAGCAGTTTACTAACCCACCCAGGGGGCGAGGGCTACACCTTC. This codes for CASSLLTHPGGEGYTF.

The chain couples TRBV6-6 to TRBJ1-2; 12 positions match TRBD1. The ends lost 4 bases at V and 8 bases at J; junction bases unmatched: 5. The CDR3 extends over 14 amino acids. Germline V gives CDR1 MNHNY, CDR2 SVGAGI (reference sequence). For the CDR3, the DNA is TGTGCCAGCAGTTTGGGACAGGGGGCTGTGGGCTACACCTTC. Translated, it gives CASSLGQGAVGYTF.

The chain employs TRBV7-3 and TRBJ1-2; D possibly corresponds to TRBD1 (6 bases). This CDR3 has 14 amino acids. Germline loops: CDR1 SGHTA, CDR2 FQGTGA. V shed 3 bases and J shed 7 bases, with 15 bases lying between them. The CDR3 here is CASSFAPGGGGYTF. CDR3 in DNA: TGTGCCAGCAGCTTCGCGCCCGGGGGCGGTGGCTACACCTTC.

The chain links TRBV5-1 to TRBJ2-1, with 9 nucleotides matching TRBD2. CDR3 length: 17 residues. From germline, CDR1 is SGHRS and CDR2 YFSETQ. The ends lost 6 bases at V and 0 bases at J; junction bases unmatched: 10. The CDR3 DNA reads TGCGCCAGCACCCCGGAGGCGGGGGGGTACTCCTACAATGAGCAGTTCTTC. It encodes CASTPEAGGYSYNEQFF.

The chain recombines TRBV5-1 with TRBJ1-1, with TRBD1 matching over 10 bases. Germline V gene lookup returns CDR1 SGHRS and CDR2 YFSETQ. The CDR3 is made up of 15 amino acids. Trimming removed 5 bases from V and 0 bases from J; junction bases left unmatched: 4. The CDR3 sequence is CASRLTGGLNTEAFF. DNA of the CDR3: TGCGCCAGCAGGCTGACAGGGGGCTTGAACACTGAAGCTTTCTTT.

This sequence joins TRBV9 and TRBJ1-5, with a possible D match to TRBD1 (6 bases). V was shortened by 4 bases and J by 1 base, with 9 bases between the two germline ends. The CDR3 totals 14 residues. Germline CDR1 and CDR2: SGDLS and YYNGEE. The CDR3 loop reads CASSPGGSNQPQHF. DNA for the CDR3: TGTGCCAGCAGCCCTGGGGGCAGCAATCAGCCCCAGCATTTT.

This rearrangement joins TRBV4-3 to TRBJ1-1; D ambiguous. V lost 3 bases and J 1 base, leaving 15 bases between the germline ends. The CDR3 loop spans 16 amino acids. Germline-derived CDR1 and CDR2 are LGHNA and YSLEER. DNA of the CDR3: TGCGCCAGCAGCCAGAACGTGTGGTTCCAGAACACTGAAGCTTTCTTT. Protein: CASSQNVWFQNTEAFF.

The V call is TRBV7-9, the J call TRBJ1-2, with a tentative D call TRBD1 (6 bases). V lost 5 bases, J lost 4 bases, and 8 bases lay in between. CDR3 length equals 12 residues. CDR1 is SEHNR, CDR2 FQNEAQ, per germline (reference sequence). The CDR3 is CASSGGLYGYTF. The CDR3 DNA reads TGTGCCAGCAGCGGGGGCCTCTATGGCTACACCTTC.

The rearrangement links TRBV18 to TRBJ2-2; D remains ambiguous. The CDR3 covers 12 residues. With 4 bases removed from V and 3 bases from J, the gap between germline ends came to 3 bases. The germline V gene encodes CDR1 KGHSH and CDR2 LQKENI. The CDR3 reads CASSQDTGELFF. The CDR3 region has the DNA TGTGCCAGCTCACAAGACACCGGGGAGCTGTTTTTT.

Turning to this clone: The sample has other DNA sequences that encode this CDR3 too. The V and J genes are TRBV7-3 and TRBJ2-5; D is undetermined. Trimming cost V 1 base and J 2 bases, with 5 bases left between them. Germline V gene sequence: CDR1 SGHTA, CDR2 FQGTGA. The CDR3 runs to 13 residues. CDR3 bases: TGTGCCAGCAGCTTAAGGTCGCAAGAGACCCAGTACTTC. It specifies CASSLRSQETQYF. The full variable domain, its missing parts supplied by reference TRBV7-3 and TRBJ2-5, is GAGVSQTPSNKVTEKGKYVELRCDPISGHTALYWYRQSLGQGPEFLIYFQGTGAADDSGLPNDRFFAVRPEGSVSTLKIQRTERGDSAVYLCASSLRSQETQYFGPGTRLLVL.

CDR3 region: CASSVAYQETQYF. CDR3 DNA sequence: TGTGCCAGCAGTGTAGCCTACCAAGAGACCCAGTACTTC. The chain links TRBV2 to TRBJ2-5; no clear D gene. CDR3 length equals 13 residues. Germline-derived CDR1 and CDR2 are SNHLY and FYNNEI. The V end was cut by 4 bases, the J end by 0 bases, with 6 bases between.